The clone carrying this T cell receptor beta chain has more than one count but fewer than ten. Sorting based on CD45RO/CCR7/CD25/CD127/CD95/CD27 separated CD4+ naive, central memory, regulatory and stem cell-like memory cells. Expressed TCRB transcripts got sequenced, as all isolated RNA was reverse transcribed. Using immunoSEQ multiplex PCR, the repertoire was profiled, and TCRdb retains in-frame clones only, with some absent. The table records a few hundred thousand clones, more than 9.5% of them present only once. The source of the sample is a study of beta chain features in type 1 diabetes. V was pared by 5 bases and J by 5 bases, with 10 bases between. The CDR3 extends over 13 amino acids. Germline V gene lookup returns CDR1 SGHVS and CDR2 FQNEAQ.

The rearrangement uses TRBV7-8 and TRBJ2-1, with no clear D. This receptor was identified in a woman aged 30 to 39 in good health. Sequencing was performed on naive CD4+ T cells from blood. The CDR3, as DNA: TGTGCCAGCAGCCTAGGACGGGACAATGAGCAGTTCTTC. This codes for CASSLGRDNEQFF.